Each of the 18 T cell receptor beta chains below was sequenced from the same sample in a study of post-analysis software for immune sequencing data. Study outcomes and limitations: Roughly five TRBV segments occurring more often in patients than controls included TRBV5-6, TRBV5-1 and TRBV20-1.

The antigens these receptors bind are not known. Prepared TCR beta cDNA libraries contained unique molecular identifiers. TCRdb reprocessed the PCR reads with MiXCR, giving one entry per CDR3 protein. Seen here are 700,000 to 900,000 distinct CDR3 sequences, roughly 50% observed once, and the top ten hold just under 5%. What was sequenced was blood. These receptor sequences come from a girl between 10 and 17 years old with multiple sclerosis.

The gene calls are TRBV18 and TRBJ2-5; TRBD2 might be the D (6 bases). The germline CDR1 and CDR2 sequences are KGHSH and LQKENI. The CDR3 loop spans 14 amino acids. V dropped 3 bases and J dropped 5 bases, with 13 bases sitting between them. CDR3 sequence (DNA): TGTGCCAGCTCACCCCGGGACTTGAAGGAGACCCAGTACTTC. It translates to CASSPRDLKETQYF.

This clonotype was counted between two and nine times. This chain uses TRBV2 with TRBJ2-7; D is tentatively TRBD1 or TRBD2 (5 bases each). V lost 8 bases, J lost 2 bases, and 10 bases lay in between. Germline loops: CDR1 SNHLY, CDR2 FYNNEI. The CDR3 spans 12 residues. The CDR3 nucleotides are TGTGCCAGCTCGGGGCCAGCCTACGAGCAGTACTTC. This encodes CASSGPAYEQYF. Combining the CDR3 with reference TRBV2 and TRBJ2-7 gives the whole variable domain EPEVTQTPSHQVTQMGQEVILRCVPISNHLYFYWYRQILGQKVEFLVSFYNNEISEKSEIFDDQFSVERPDGSNFTLKIRSTKLEDSAMYFCASSGPAYEQYFGPGTRLTVT.

V usage is TRBV28 and J usage is TRBJ2-7, with TRBD1 matching 9 bases. V gave up 5 bases and J gave up 7 bases; unmatched junction bases: 9. The CDR3 length is 14 residues. The germline V gene encodes CDR1 MDHEN and CDR2 SYDVKM. Written as DNA, the CDR3 is TGTGCCAGCAGTCCGCGGACAGGGGCAAGGGAGCAGTACTTC. Protein product: CASSPRTGAREQYF.

This clonotype was counted between two and nine times. V is TRBV2 and J is TRBJ2-7, with D unclear. Germline CDR1 is SNHLY and CDR2 is FYNNEI. The CDR3 runs to 12 residues. V lost 4 bases, J lost 5 bases, and 9 bases lay in between. CDR3 protein: CASSGHLDEQYF. The DNA for the CDR3 is TGTGCCAGCAGTGGGCACCTCGACGAGCAGTACTTC.

V and J are TRBV7-2 and TRBJ2-1; 9 bases line up with TRBD2. The germline V gene encodes CDR1 SGHTA and CDR2 FQGNSA. Germline trimming cut 6 bases from V and 10 bases from J; bases unmatched to any gene: 16. The CDR3 consists of 16 residues. CDR3 region: CASRLLAGPNEVEQFF. The CDR3 DNA follows: TGTGCCAGCAGACTCCTAGCGGGACCGAATGAGGTCGAGCAGTTCTTC.

J is TRBJ1-4 and V is TRBV6-1; possibly TRBD1 for D (5 bases). V was cut by 6 bases and J by 2 bases, with 16 bases left in between. Per germline, CDR1 MNHNS and CDR2 SASEGT. The CDR3 consists of 16 residues. The CDR3 region is CASSVPPGLTNEKLFF. CDR3 bases: TGTGCCAGCAGCGTTCCCCCAGGGCTTACTAATGAAAAACTGTTTTTT.

The gene calls are TRBV30 and TRBJ1-2; the D is unclear. The CDR3 consists of 11 residues. The V gene lost 2 bases and the J gene lost 7 bases, with 8 bases spanning the gap. The germline gives CDR1 GTSNPN, CDR2 SVGIG (reference sequence). Here the CDR3 DNA reads TGTGCCTGGAGTCCCGGTCCTGGCTACACCTTC. It codes for CAWSPGPGYTF.

This clonotype was seen only once. The chain employs TRBV7-2 and TRBJ2-1; tentative D call: TRBD2 (6 bases). CDR3 size: 14 residues. CDR1 and CDR2 (germline): SGHTA, FQGNSA. V dropped 1 base and J dropped 15 bases, with 19 bases sitting between them. CDR3 bases: TGTGCCAGCAGCTTAGAGGATAACAGGAGGGGTCTGTTCTTC. It translates to CASSLEDNRRGLFF.

Only a few counts were recorded for this clonotype. This chain uses TRBV28 with TRBJ1-2; no clear D. The CDR3 consists of 13 residues. Trimming took off 4 bases at V and 4 bases at J, with 10 bases between the two ends. Germline V gene sequence: CDR1 MDHEN, CDR2 SYDVKM. This chain's CDR3 is CASSSTDLYGYTF. As DNA, the CDR3 is TGTGCCAGCAGTTCCACAGATCTCTATGGCTACACCTTC.

V and J are TRBV6-2 or TRBV6-3 and TRBJ2-6; D unresolved. This CDR3 comprises 14 residues. The germline gives CDR1 MNHEY, CDR2 SVGEGT. V was shortened by 7 bases and J by 0 bases, with 7 bases between the two germline ends. In DNA, the CDR3 is TGTGCCAGCAACGAGCACTCTGGGGCCAACGTCCTGACTTTC. Protein product: CASNEHSGANVLTF.

This sequence joins TRBV6-2 or TRBV6-3 and TRBJ2-7; TRBD1 aligns across 8 bases. J gave up 7 bases and V 6 bases, and 8 bases lay outside the gene matches. There are 13 residues in the CDR3. Germline values: CDR1 MNHEY, CDR2 SVGEGT. The CDR3 coding sequence is TGTGCCAGCAGGGGGACAGGAAGATTTGAGCAGTACTTC. It is translated as CASRGTGRFEQYF.

This clonotype was detected only a few times. The V and J genes are TRBV29-1 and TRBJ2-3, with a possible D match to TRBD2 (5 bases). V was cut by 4 bases and J by 0 bases, with 14 bases left in between. Germline-derived CDR1 and CDR2 are SQVTM and ANQGSEA. CDR3 size: 15 residues. The CDR3 loop reads CSVGGNKTSTDTQYF. The CDR3 nucleotides read TGCAGCGTTGGAGGGAACAAAACTAGCACAGATACGCAGTATTTT.

This chain links TRBV3-1 with TRBJ1-2; maybe TRBD1 (5 bases). Germline V CDR1 and CDR2: LGHDT, YNNKEL (reference sequence). Between the trimmed V and J ends, which lost 0 bases and 7 bases, there was a span of 9 bases. CDR3 length: 13 amino acids. The CDR3, as DNA: TGTGCCAGCAGCCAAGAGGGGCGTATTGGCTACACCTTC. Translation: CASSQEGRIGYTF.

The chain combines TRBV9 with TRBJ2-7; TRBD2 matches at 7 bases. The end of the DNA is better explained by TRBJ2-5, so the J call may be wrong. CDR1 and CDR2 (germline): SGDLS, YYNGEE. The CDR3 consists of 16 residues. The CDR3: CASSVGGGGPQETQYF. The CDR3 DNA reads as TGTGCCAGCAGCGTAGGGGGGGGAGGGCCTCAAGAGACCCAGTACTTC.

This clonotype has a handful of counts. Here the CDR3 reads CASSGGENTEAFF. The CDR3 bases are TGTGCCAGCAGTGGAGGGGAGAACACTGAAGCTTTCTTT. The chain joins TRBV6-2 or TRBV6-3 to TRBJ1-1, with D perhaps matching TRBD1 (5 bases). CDR1 MNHEY and CDR2 SVGEGT come from the germline V gene. Trimming cost V 5 bases and J 1 base, with 8 bases left between them. The CDR3 is made up of 13 amino acids.

The rearrangement uses TRBV6-1 and TRBJ2-3; the match to TRBD2 covers 14 bases. CDR1 is MNHNS, CDR2 SASEGT, per germline. This CDR3 is built from 20 residues. The V segment lost 0 bases and the J segment 6 bases; nucleotides outside the gene matches: 14. The CDR3 region has the DNA TGTGCCAGCAGTGAAGCGCTCTTGGGACTAGCGGGAGTCAAGAAGGATACGCAGTATTTT. Translated, it gives CASSEALLGLAGVKKDTQYF.

This chain links TRBV11-1 with TRBJ2-1, with D possibly being TRBD1 (5 bases). Germline-derived CDR1 and CDR2 are SGHAT and FQDESV (reference sequence). With 2 bases removed from V and 9 bases from J, the gap between germline ends came to 11 bases. The CDR3 runs 13 residues. This CDR3 is CASSLLTAFEQFF. The CDR3 nucleotides read TGTGCCAGCAGCTTATTGACAGCTTTTGAGCAGTTCTTC.

The CDR3 region is CASSPQGIDTEAFF. Here the CDR3 DNA reads TGTGCCAGCAGCCCGCAGGGGATTGACACTGAAGCTTTCTTT. The chain carries TRBV7-9 and TRBJ1-1; a possible D gene is TRBD1 (6 bases). The germline CDR1 and CDR2 sequences are SEHNR and FQNEAQ (reference sequence). V was cut by 5 bases and J by 3 bases, with 13 bases left in between. CDR3 length: 14 amino acids.